This TCR beta chain was sequenced for a study of T cells in Graves' hyperthyroidism and ophthalmopathy. Overall study findings and caveats: Stable hyperthyroidism and ophthalmopathy were separated using 13 V-J signatures. The model made its ophthalmopathy prediction, and onset followed a median roughly 6.5 months later. Blood shared most expanded thyroid clonotypes above 0.001.

What was amplified from RNA transcripts were TCR beta CDR3 regions. A set of HTBI primers served as the primers for a first-round RT-PCR of the TCR CDR3. TCRdb used MiXCR to reprocess the multiplex PCR reads, holding one entry per CDR3 protein. The sample includes hundreds of thousands of distinct CDR3 sequences, 45% of them seen just once. Clinical symptoms, serum thyroxine, TRAb, thyroid ultrasound and orbital computed tomography established diagnosis. As concerns this clonotype: The antigen is unknown.

The CDR3 covers 15 residues. V lost 5 bases and J lost 10; bases outside the gene matches: 10. CDR1 and CDR2 from the germline V gene are SGHTA and FQGNSA. The V gene is TRBV7-2, the J gene TRBJ1-6; 8 bases agree with TRBD1. Sample: peripheral blood or thyroid tissue (not recorded which). The source of this sequence is an adult man with Graves' disease, either hyperthyroidism or ophthalmopathy (not recorded which). The CDR3 coding sequence is TGTGCCAGCAGCCTATTGGGACAGGCCCACTCACCCCTCCACTTT. This translates into CASSLLGQAHSPLHF.